This T cell receptor beta chain was sequenced during a study of blood T cell repertoires in COVID-19. The wider study: Material from acute and convalescent COVID-19 was sourced from the United States, Italy and Spain. T cells, B-cell-depleted T cells, or PBMCs provided the cDNA or gDNA that served as material.

V trimming: 3 bases; J trimming: 2 bases; junction bases outside the gene matches: 4. The CDR3 extends over 14 amino acids. CDR1 KGHSH and CDR2 LQKENI come from the germline V gene. Original handling: Counts of nucleated cells, estimated from reference gene primer amplification, were obtained. The repertoire was sequenced with immunoSEQ multiplex PCR; TCRdb's copy has only in-frame clones and lacks some. V, J and clone size are taken as reported in that table, and D and trimming were inferred from the DNA itself. The sample holds 300,000 to 400,000 clones, approximately 86% seen once. The origin of this receptor is a human donor in a cohort sampled during active COVID-19. V and J are TRBV18 and TRBJ2-7; 7 bases line up with TRBD2. The sample consisted of peripheral blood. CDR3: CASSPPAGAYEQYF. CDR3 nucleotides: TGTGCCAGCTCACCGCCGGCGGGGGCCTACGAGCAGTACTTC.